This T cell receptor beta chain was sequenced for a study of T-cell reconstitution after alpha-beta-depleted transplantation in children. The V end was cut by 0 bases, the J end by 5 bases, with 19 bases between. There are 17 residues in the CDR3. Germline CDR1 and CDR2: MNHNS and SASEGT. Only a few counts were recorded for this clonotype. During its preparation, the TCRbeta library received unique molecular identifiers. From the PCR reads, TCRdb called clonotypes with MiXCR, one entry per CDR3 protein. The table has some 600,000 distinct CDR3 sequences, 13% seen once. Sequences were derived from PBMCs, mostly from graft donor cells, sampled 360 days after TCRalphabeta/CD19-depleted stem cell transplant. The source is a male patient younger than 18 who had a stem cell transplant for acute myeloid leukemia, so the T cells may come from the graft donor. The chain links TRBV6-1 to TRBJ1-1; no clear D gene. The CDR3 protein is CASSEARQDLGETEAFF. CDR3 DNA sequence: TGTGCCAGCAGTGAAGCGCGGCAGGATCTCGGGGAGACTGAAGCTTTCTTT.